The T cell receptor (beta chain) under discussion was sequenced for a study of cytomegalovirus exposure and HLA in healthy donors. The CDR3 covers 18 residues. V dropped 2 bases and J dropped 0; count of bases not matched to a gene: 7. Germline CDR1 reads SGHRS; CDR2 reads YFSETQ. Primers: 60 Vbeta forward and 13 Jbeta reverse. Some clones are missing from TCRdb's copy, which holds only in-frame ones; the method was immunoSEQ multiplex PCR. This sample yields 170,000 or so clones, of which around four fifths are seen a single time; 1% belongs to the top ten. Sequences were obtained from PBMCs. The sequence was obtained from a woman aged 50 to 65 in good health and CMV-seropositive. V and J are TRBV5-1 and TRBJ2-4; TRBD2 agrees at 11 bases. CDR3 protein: CASSFRLAGRVAKNIQYF. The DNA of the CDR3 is TGCGCCAGCAGCTTCAGACTAGCGGGAAGGGTAGCCAAAAACATTCAGTACTTC.